The clone carrying this TCR beta chain was recorded once. Profiling relied on immunoSEQ multiplex PCR, and the TCRdb table lists in-frame clones only, not all of them. The repertoire includes about 58,000 clones, about 92% of them detected once, and approximately 0.99% sits in the top ten. These data come from a study of cytomegalovirus exposure and HLA in healthy donors. What was sequenced was PBMCs. The source of this sequence is a man between 18 and 35 years old in good health and CMV-seronegative.

The CDR3 DNA reads as TGTGCCAGCAGTGAATTGGGAGGTCAGCCCCAGCATTTT. This codes for CASSELGGQPQHF. The chain employs TRBV2 and TRBJ1-5; D call uncertain. The V gene lost 2 bases and the J gene lost 6 bases, with 8 bases spanning the gap. CDR3 length: 13 amino acids. Germline loops: CDR1 SNHLY, CDR2 FYNNEI.